The following is a T cell receptor (beta chain) sequence with its context. The target of this receptor is not known. No base quality information exists; no much larger clone differs at one position. The CDR3 covers 14 residues, taking in both the cysteine and the phenylalanine. This entry keeps only the CDR3 DNA: 42 bases, framed from base 1. The V and J ends are trimmed by 0 bases and 3 bases, leaving 9 bases between them. The germline V gene specifies MNHEY as CDR1 and SVGAGI as CDR2. This sample's time point label indicates: about 25 weeks on oral tofacitinib. This specimen's treatment or condition label, interpreted: oral pan-JAK inhibitor, 5-10 mg twice daily. From alopecia areata patients, peripheral blood was collected along with lesional scalp punch biopsies. After PBMCs were isolated by density centrifugation and stained for CD3, CD4 and CD8, a FACSAria was used to sort CD4+ and CD8+ T cells.

This sample stems from a study of CD8+ T cells in alopecia areata (dated by TCRdb to the late 2010s). Looking at the study overall: The treated patients took part in an open-label pilot trial in which moderate-to-severe alopecia areata was treated with oral tofacitinib at 5 to 10 mg twice daily. Patients received tofacitinib for 6 to 18 months and were then followed off drug for 6 months to check for delayed response and recurrence. In treated patients, disease severity was measured using the SALT score, which gives the percentage of scalp surface area affected. In both human patients and the C3H/HeJ mouse model, the study applied high-throughput TCRbeta sequencing to look at T cell clonal expansion in alopecia areata. Human TCRbeta sequencing covered scalp tissue and sorted CD4+ and CD8+ peripheral blood T cells from patchy and totalis/universalis alopecia areata patients and healthy controls. Biopsies were taken from tofacitinib-treated patients at baseline and at 4 and 24 weeks of treatment, and a later scalp biopsy was taken in several of the tofacitinib-treated patients. Scalp clonality was compared across normal scalp (n=4), patchy alopecia areata scalp (n=8), and alopecia totalis/universalis scalp (n=8). RNA came from the PAXgene miRNA kit for fixed scalp, the miRNeasy kit for PBMCs, and the RNeasy kit for mouse skin. TCRbeta CDR3 regions were amplified by immunoSEQ multiplex PCR using 35 Vbeta forward and 13 Jbeta reverse primers.

The library was built by means of the immunoSEQ multiplex PCR assay. RNA was extracted from all samples and reverse transcribed into cDNA as template for TCR sequencing. First-strand cDNA was synthesized using SuperScript III with a 2:1 mix of oligo-dT and random hexamers. A synthetic immune receptor repertoire was used to assess amplification bias, and residual bias was removed computationally. Processing in the source paper ran as follows. Raw reads were preprocessed to remove errors, and CDR3 was defined by IMGT conventions from the conserved cysteine to phenylalanine. Clonality was computed by normalizing Shannon entropy by log2 of the number of productive unique TCRs and subtracting the result from 1. CD4 or CD8 identity of scalp clones was inferred by cross-referencing scalp TCRbeta sequences with sorted blood CD4 and CD8 repertoires. TCRdb limited this immuneACCESS table to in-frame rearrangements with V and J called. A share of clones is missing; checked studies link under half to unresolved V genes, and the rest is unexplained. That table gives V, J and clone size, and the DNA gave D and trimming. The sample table contains approximately 200,000 clones; only one count was recorded for 58% of them. Of the sample, approximately 5.1% is held by the ten largest clones.

Study-wide conclusions, independent of this receptor: Scalp clonality and the number of expanded CD8+ clones among the top 100 scalp clones were significantly decreased by tofacitinib. Many expanded lesional clones persisted in scalp and blood during tofacitinib treatment, which may partly explain relapse after stopping treatment. The treated cohort was small, with a single nonresponder, so links between baseline CD8+ expansion and response need larger studies. Unlike mouse skin, which is dominated by gammadelta T cells, normal human skin has resident alphabeta T cells that are also sequenced, and this complicates analysis of the scalp TCR repertoire. Shared TCR sequences between patients were less evident than in mice, which may be partly attributable to HLA diversity in the patient population. Compared with normal scalp, lesional scalp had higher clonality and more expanded CD8+ clones, particularly in alopecia totalis/universalis, a pattern that suggests antigenic drive.

Here the sequenced sample was CD4+ T cells sorted from blood, taken at week 24, from a patient treated with tofacitinib. The origin of this receptor is a human donor with alopecia areata. The V and J genes are TRBV6-5 and TRBJ2-7; confidence is insufficient to name the D gene. In nucleotide form, the sequence is TGTGCCAGCAGTTACTCGGCAGGCTACTACGAGCAGTACTTC. It codes for CASSYSAGYYEQYF.